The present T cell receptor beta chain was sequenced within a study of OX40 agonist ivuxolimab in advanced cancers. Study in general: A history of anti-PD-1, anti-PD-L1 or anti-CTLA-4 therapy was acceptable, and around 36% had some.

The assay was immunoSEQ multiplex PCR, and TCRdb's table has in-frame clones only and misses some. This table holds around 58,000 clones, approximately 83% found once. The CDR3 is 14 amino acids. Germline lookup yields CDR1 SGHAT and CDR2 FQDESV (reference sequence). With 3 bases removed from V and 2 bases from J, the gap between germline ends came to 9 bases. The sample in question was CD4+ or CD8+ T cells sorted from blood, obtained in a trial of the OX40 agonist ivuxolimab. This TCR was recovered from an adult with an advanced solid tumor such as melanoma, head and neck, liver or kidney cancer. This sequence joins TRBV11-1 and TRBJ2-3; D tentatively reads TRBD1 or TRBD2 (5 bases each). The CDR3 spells CASSFGDLTDTQYF. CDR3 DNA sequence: TGTGCCAGCAGCTTTGGGGACCTCACAGATACGCAGTATTTT.